These T cell receptor beta chains were read from a single sample in a study of shared clonotypes between healthy human individuals. The method was immunoSEQ multiplex PCR; TCRdb's version includes in-frame clones alone and lacks a portion of them. The sample contains about 820,000 clones, 92% of which appear only once. Sequenced sample: naive CD8+ T cells sorted from blood. These receptors all stem from a man in his thirties or forties in good health. The CDR3 runs from the conserved cysteine through the conserved F or W.

V	CDR3
TRBV6-5	CASSLKGFEAFF
TRBV29-1	CSVVRNTGELFF
TRBV7-9	CASSFRQGMNTEAFF
TRBV29-1	CSVVSQEVNEKLFF
TRBV7-9	CASSLVESYEQYF
TRBV28	CASSLAGQGGYTEAFF
TRBV19	CASSISISLEQYF
TRBV27	CASSPAVYNEQFF
TRBV27	CASWGVDRGYGYTF
TRBV28	CASSLTFGGSDGYTF
TRBV5-8	CASSFGLINTGELFF
TRBV7-2	CASSIPSGGGNEQFF
TRBV5-8	CASITSNVNIQYF
TRBV5-6	CASSLASGRTRGVNEKLFF
TRBV5-5	CASSSPRAGLVKNIQYF
TRBV5-1	CASSLSGGLSYNEQFF
TRBV7-9	CASIRASRTDTQYF
TRBV6-4	CASSEEDRNEQFF
TRBV10-2	CASSPRQGVLLSSYNEQFF
TRBV5-6	CASSLGRTDTQYF
TRBV4-1	CASSPRQSLTDTQYF
TRBV15	CATSRDQRGATVDEQYF
TRBV11-2	CASSSTEAFF
TRBV11-3	CASSSFLADRSYEQYF
TRBV9	CASSGRTGGAYGYTF
TRBV7-2	CASSLAVRGLFF
TRBV15	CATSGGTGVGTGELFF
TRBV12-5	CASGLVTPGTQVYSGYTF
TRBV2	CASEPITGAGEQYF
TRBV27	CASSLSASGSVEQFF
TRBV7-9	CASSLAGTGMYEQYF
TRBV11-2	CASSPASSGRFYTQYF
TRBV10-3	CATKMDSNSDTQYF
TRBV27	CASSPSGLAGGEQFF
TRBV19	CASRDRQGSYMNTEAFF
TRBV14	CASSHRSWPSYNEQFF
TRBV11-1	CASSLPLGGAGEAFF
TRBV6-1	CASSELTGTAYEQYF
TRBV25-1	CASIREGINEQFF
TRBV9	CASSVVGGDFETQYF